This T cell receptor (beta chain) emerged from a study of cytomegalovirus exposure and HLA in healthy donors. Looked up from germline, CDR1 is SGHRS and CDR2 is YFSETQ. V lost 4 bases, J lost 3 bases, and 12 bases lay in between. The CDR3 has 14 residues. Use of 60 Vbeta and 13 Jbeta primers characterized the PCR. Data came from immunoSEQ multiplex PCR; TCRdb stores just in-frame clones and leaves some out. Seen here are about 89,000 clones, roughly 80% observed once, and the top ten hold around 9.1%. This clonotype originated in a man younger than 40 in good health and CMV-seropositive. The chain couples TRBV5-1 to TRBJ2-3, with D perhaps TRBD2 (6 bases). Sequencing was performed on PBMCs. The CDR3 DNA sequence: TGCGCCAGCAGCCGACTAGAAGGTACAGATACGCAGTATTTT. Residues: CASSRLEGTDTQYF. The variable domain in full, completed from reference TRBV5-1 and TRBJ2-3, reads KAGVTQTPRYLIKTRGQQVTLSCSPISGHRSVSWYQQTPGQGLQFLFEYFSETQRNKGNFPGRFSGRQFSNSRSEMNVSTLELGDSALYLCASSRLEGTDTQYFGPGTRLTVL.